These 7 T cell receptor beta chains were all obtained from the same sample, sequenced in a study of blood T cell repertoires in COVID-19. TCRdb keeps only in-frame clones here, not all; method: immunoSEQ multiplex PCR. The sample consists of 100,000 to 150,000 clones, less than 90% of them appearing once. The sequencing sample was made of peripheral blood. Receptors originate from a man older than 75 with active or convalescent COVID-19.

This chain uses TRBV12-3 or TRBV12-4 with TRBJ2-1; D ambiguous. The CDR3 length is 12 residues. V lost 2 bases and J 15 bases, leaving 14 bases between the germline ends. The CDR3 region is CASSLFGQALFF. The CDR3 DNA reads TGTGCCAGCAGTTTATTTGGGCAGGCGTTGTTCTTC.

The chain is built from TRBV6-6 and TRBJ1-5; 7 bases line up with TRBD1. The CDR3 covers 18 residues. The junction had 14 bases not matched to a gene; V was cut back by 5 bases and J by 1 base. Germline V CDR1 and CDR2: MNHNY, SVGAGI (reference sequence). The chain's CDR3 is CASSRQGFLQVSNQPQHF. As DNA, the CDR3 is TGTGCCAGCAGTCGACAGGGTTTCCTACAAGTCAGCAATCAGCCCCAGCATTTT.

V gene TRBV29-1 combines with J gene TRBJ1-2, with D possibly TRBD1 on 6 matching bases. The germline gives CDR1 SQVTM, CDR2 ANQGSEA. This CDR3 has 12 amino acids. The V end lost 7 bases, the J end lost 5 bases, and 14 bases lay between the germline ends. CDR3 residues: CSAWEGVYGYTF. Written as DNA, the CDR3 is TGCAGCGCCTGGGAGGGGGTGTATGGCTACACCTTC.

This sequence joins TRBV3-1 (or the pseudogene TRBV3-2) and TRBJ2-1; 7 positions agree with TRBD2. Germline V gene lookup returns CDR1 LGHDT and CDR2 YNNKEL (reference sequence). This CDR3 has 13 residues. V dropped 1 base and J dropped 16; count of bases not matched to a gene: 10. CDR3 residues: CASSQVNGRPVFF. Written as DNA, the CDR3 is TGTGCCAGCAGCCAAGTAAACGGGAGGCCCGTTTTCTTC.

CDR3 amino acids: CASRWGLNNQPQHF. The CDR3 DNA reads TGTGCCAGCAGATGGGGACTTAACAATCAGCCCCAGCATTTT. The chain has TRBV28 and TRBJ1-5; D possibly corresponds to TRBD1 (5 bases). The CDR3 contains 14 residues. Germline-derived CDR1 and CDR2 are MDHEN and SYDVKM. V was trimmed by 6 bases and J by 3 bases, leaving 12 bases between them.

J is TRBJ1-2 and V is TRBV7-9; D gene unclear. The length of the CDR3 is 12 residues. The germline V and J ends were trimmed by 3 bases and 8 bases, with 10 bases remaining between them. Germline CDR1 and CDR2: SEHNR and FQNEAQ (reference sequence). CDR3 coding DNA: TGTGCCAGCAGCTTGGCTCCCACGGGCTACACCTTC. It translates to CASSLAPTGYTF. Supplemented by reference TRBV7-9 and TRBJ1-2, the full variable domain reads DTGVSQNPRHKITKRGQNVTFRCDPISEHNRLYWYRQTLGQGPEFLTYFQNEAQLEKSRLLSDRFSAERPKGSFSTLEIQRTEQGDSAMYLCASSLAPTGYTFGSGTRLTVV.

J is TRBJ1-4 and V is TRBV25-1, with D unresolved. Germline V gene sequence: CDR1 MGHDK, CDR2 SYGVNS. There are 16 residues in the CDR3. V was clipped by 2 bases and J by 3 bases, with 13 bases between them. The CDR3, as DNA: TGTGCCAGCAGTGAAGGGGAGAGGGAAGCTAATGAAAAACTGTTTTTT. Translation: CASSEGEREANEKLFF.